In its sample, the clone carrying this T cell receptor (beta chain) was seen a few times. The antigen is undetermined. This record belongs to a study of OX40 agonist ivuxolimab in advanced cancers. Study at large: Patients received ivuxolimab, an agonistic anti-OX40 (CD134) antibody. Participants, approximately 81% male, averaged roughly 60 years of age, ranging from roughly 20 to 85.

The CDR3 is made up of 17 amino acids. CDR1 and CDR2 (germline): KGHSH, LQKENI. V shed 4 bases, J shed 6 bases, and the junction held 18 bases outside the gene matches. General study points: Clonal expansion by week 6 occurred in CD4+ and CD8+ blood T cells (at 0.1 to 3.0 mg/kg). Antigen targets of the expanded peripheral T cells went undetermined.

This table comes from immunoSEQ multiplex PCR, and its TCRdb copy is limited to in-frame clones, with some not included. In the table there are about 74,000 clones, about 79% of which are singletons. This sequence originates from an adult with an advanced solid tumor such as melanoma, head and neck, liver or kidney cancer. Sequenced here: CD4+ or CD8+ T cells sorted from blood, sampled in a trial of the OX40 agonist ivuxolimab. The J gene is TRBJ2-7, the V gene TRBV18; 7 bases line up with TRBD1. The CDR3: CASSHPLRTGGRSEQYF. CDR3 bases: TGTGCCAGCTCACATCCACTAAGGACAGGCGGACGAAGCGAGCAGTACTTC.